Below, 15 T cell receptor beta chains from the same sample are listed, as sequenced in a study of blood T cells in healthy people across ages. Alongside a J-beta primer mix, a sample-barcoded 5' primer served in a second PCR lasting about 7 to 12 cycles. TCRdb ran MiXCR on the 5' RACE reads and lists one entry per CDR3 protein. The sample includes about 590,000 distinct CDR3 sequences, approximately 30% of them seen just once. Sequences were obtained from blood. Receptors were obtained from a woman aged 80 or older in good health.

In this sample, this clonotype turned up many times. The DNA of the CDR3 is TGTGCCAGCAGTTACTCGACAGGGAGCAATCGCGGTGGCTACACCTTC. Its protein product is CASSYSTGSNRGGYTF. This rearrangement joins TRBV6-5 to TRBJ1-2, with 7 bases fitting TRBD1. CDR3 size: 16 residues. Per germline, CDR1 MNHEY and CDR2 SVGAGI. V shed 0 bases and J 7 bases; nucleotides not matched to a gene: 11.

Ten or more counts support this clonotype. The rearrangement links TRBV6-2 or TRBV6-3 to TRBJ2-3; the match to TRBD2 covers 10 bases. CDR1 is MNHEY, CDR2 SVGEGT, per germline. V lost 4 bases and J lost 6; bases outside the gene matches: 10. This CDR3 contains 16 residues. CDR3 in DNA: TGTGCCAGCAGTTCCCCTAAGCGGGGGGGAGCTGATACGCAGTATTTT. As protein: CASSSPKRGGADTQYF.

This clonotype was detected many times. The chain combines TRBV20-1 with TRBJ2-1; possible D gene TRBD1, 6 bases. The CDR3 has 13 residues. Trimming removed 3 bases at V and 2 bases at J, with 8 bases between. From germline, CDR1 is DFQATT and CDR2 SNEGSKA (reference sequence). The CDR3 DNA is TGCAGTGCTAGGGGGGACACCTACAATGAGCAGTTCTTC. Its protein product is CSARGDTYNEQFF.

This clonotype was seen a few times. CDR3 residues: CASSLITGPGELFF. In nucleotides, the CDR3 is TGTGCCAGCAGCTTAATAACAGGTCCCGGGGAGCTGTTTTTT. This sequence joins TRBV7-3 and TRBJ2-2, with D perhaps TRBD1 (5 bases). Trimming shortened V by 1 base and J by 6 bases, and 9 bases separated the two germline ends. Germline V CDR1 and CDR2: SGHTA, FQGTGA. This CDR3 has 14 residues.

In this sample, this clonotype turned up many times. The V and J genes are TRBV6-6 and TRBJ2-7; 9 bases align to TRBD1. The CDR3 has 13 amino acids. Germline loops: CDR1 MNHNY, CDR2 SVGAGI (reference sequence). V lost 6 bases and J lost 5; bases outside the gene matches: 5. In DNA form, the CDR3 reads TGTGCCAGCAGACTCACAGGGGGCGACGAGCAGTACTTC. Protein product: CASRLTGGDEQYF.

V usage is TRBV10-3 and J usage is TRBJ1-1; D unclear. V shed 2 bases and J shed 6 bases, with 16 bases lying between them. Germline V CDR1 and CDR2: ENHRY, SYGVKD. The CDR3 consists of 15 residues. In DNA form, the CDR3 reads TGTGCCATCAGTGAGCCAGGACGGCCACGGGCTGAAGCTTTCTTT. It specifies CAISEPGRPRAEAFF.

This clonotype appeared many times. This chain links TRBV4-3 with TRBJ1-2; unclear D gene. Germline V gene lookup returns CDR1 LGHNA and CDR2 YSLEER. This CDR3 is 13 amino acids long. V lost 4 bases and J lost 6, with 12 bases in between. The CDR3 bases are TGCGCCAGCAGCCTGAAGGGAGGGCATGGCTACACCTTC. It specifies CASSLKGGHGYTF.

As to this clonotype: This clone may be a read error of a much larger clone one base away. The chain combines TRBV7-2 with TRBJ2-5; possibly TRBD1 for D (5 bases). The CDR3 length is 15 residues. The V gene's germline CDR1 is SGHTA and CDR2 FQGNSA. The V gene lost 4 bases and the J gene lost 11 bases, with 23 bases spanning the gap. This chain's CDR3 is CASSSHGRPDNEQYF. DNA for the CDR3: TGTGCCAGCAGCTCCCACGGGCGCCCGGACAATGAGCAGTACTTC.

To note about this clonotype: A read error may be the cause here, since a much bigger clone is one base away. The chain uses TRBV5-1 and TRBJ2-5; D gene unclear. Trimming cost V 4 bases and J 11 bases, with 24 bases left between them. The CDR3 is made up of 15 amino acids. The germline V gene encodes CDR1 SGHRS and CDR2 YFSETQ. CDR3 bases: TGCGCCAGCAGCCCGGTCGTAGGTCGTCTCAATGAGCAGTACTTC. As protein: CASSPVVGRLNEQYF.

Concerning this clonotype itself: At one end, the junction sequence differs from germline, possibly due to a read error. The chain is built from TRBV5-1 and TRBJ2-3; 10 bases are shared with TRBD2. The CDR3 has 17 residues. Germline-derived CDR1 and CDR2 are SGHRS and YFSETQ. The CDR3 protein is CASSSQIAGGNTDTQYF. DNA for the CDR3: TGCGCCAGTAGCTCCCAAATAGCGGGAGGAAACACAGATACGCAGTATTTT.

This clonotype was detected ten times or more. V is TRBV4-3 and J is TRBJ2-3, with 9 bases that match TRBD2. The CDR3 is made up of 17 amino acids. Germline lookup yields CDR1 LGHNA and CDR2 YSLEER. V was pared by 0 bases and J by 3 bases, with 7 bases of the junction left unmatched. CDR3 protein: CASSQDGGRGGTDTQYF. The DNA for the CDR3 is TGCGCCAGCAGCCAAGATGGAGGGCGGGGGGGAACAGATACGCAGTATTTT.

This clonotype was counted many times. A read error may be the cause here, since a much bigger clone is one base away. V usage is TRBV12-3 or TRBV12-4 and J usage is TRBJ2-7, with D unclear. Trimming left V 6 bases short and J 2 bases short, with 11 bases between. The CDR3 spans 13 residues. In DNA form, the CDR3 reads TGTGCCAGCAGGAGGACGTGGCCCTACGAGCAGTACTTC. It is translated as CASRRTWPYEQYF.

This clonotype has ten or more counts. Here the CDR3 reads CASSSQTLAKNIQYF. The CDR3 nucleotides read TGCGCCAGCAGCTCACAGACCCTGGCCAAAAACATTCAGTACTTC. The rearrangement links TRBV5-1 to TRBJ2-4; D uncertain. Germline V CDR1 and CDR2: SGHRS, YFSETQ. The CDR3 sequence is 15 residues long. V lost 3 bases and J lost 1, with 11 bases in between.

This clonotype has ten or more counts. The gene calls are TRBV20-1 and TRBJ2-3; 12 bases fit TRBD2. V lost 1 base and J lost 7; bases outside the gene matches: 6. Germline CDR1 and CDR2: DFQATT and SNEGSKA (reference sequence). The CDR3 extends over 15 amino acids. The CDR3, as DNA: TGCAGTGCTAGAGTAGGGACTAGCGGGTTCAATACGCAGTATTTT. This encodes CSARVGTSGFNTQYF.

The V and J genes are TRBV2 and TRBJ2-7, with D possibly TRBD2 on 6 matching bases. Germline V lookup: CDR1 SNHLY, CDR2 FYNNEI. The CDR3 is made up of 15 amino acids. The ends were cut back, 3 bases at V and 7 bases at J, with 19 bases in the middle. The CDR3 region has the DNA TGTGCCAGCAGTGAGACATCGGCGGGGTGGTATGAGCAGTACTTC. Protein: CASSETSAGWYEQYF.